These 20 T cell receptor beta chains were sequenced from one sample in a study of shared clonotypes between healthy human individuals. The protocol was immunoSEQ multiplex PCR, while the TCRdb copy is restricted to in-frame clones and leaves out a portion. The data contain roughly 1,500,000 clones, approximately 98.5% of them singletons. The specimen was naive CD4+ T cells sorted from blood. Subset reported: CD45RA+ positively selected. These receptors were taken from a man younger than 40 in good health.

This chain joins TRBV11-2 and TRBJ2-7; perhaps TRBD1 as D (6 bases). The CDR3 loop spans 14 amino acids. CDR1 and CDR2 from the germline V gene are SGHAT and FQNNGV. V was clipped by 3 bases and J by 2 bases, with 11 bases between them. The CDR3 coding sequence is TGTGCCAGCAGCTTGGACAGACCCCCCTACGAGCAGTACTTC. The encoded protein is CASSLDRPPYEQYF.

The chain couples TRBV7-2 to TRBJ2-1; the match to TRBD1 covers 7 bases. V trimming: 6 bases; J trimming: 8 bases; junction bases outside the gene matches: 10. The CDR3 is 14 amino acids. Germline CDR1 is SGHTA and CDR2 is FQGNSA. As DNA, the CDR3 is TGTGCCAGCAGGCCGGACAGGACCAGGGATGAGCAGTTCTTC. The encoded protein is CASRPDRTRDEQFF.

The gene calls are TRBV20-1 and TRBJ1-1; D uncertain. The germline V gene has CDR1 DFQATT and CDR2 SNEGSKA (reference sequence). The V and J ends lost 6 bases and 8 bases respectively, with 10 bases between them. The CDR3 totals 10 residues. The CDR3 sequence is CSATQREAFF. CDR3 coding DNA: TGCAGTGCAACCCAACGGGAAGCTTTCTTT.

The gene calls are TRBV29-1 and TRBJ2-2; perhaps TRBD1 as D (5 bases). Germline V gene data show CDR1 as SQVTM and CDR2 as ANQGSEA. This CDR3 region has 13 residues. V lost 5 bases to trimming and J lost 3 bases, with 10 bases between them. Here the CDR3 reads CSVMVRDTGELFF. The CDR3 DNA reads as TGCAGCGTTATGGTCAGGGACACCGGGGAGCTGTTTTTT.

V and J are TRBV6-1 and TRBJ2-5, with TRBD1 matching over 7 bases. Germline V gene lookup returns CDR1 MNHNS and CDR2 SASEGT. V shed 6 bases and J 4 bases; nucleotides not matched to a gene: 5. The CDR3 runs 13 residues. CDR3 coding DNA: TGTGCCAGCAGCCGACAGGGCAGAGAGACCCAGTACTTC. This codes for CASSRQGRETQYF.

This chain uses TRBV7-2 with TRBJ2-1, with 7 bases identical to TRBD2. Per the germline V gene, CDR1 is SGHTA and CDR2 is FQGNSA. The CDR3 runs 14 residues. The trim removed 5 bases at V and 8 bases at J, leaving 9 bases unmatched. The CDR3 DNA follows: TGTGCCAGCAGCGCCCGGGGTCGGGAGGATGAGCAGTTCTTC. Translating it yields CASSARGREDEQFF.

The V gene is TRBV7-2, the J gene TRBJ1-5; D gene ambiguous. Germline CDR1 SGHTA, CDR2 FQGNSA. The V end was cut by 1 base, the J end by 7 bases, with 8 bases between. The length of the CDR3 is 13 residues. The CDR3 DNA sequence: TGTGCCAGCAGCTTAGAATACGTCCAGCCCCAGCATTTT. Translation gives CASSLEYVQPQHF.

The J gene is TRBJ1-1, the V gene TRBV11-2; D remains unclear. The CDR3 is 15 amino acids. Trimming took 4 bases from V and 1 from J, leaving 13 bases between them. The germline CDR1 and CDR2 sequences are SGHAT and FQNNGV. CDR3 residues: CASSWAIAGNTEAFF. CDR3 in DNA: TGTGCCAGCAGCTGGGCCATAGCGGGGAACACTGAAGCTTTCTTT. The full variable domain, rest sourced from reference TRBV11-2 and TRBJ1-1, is EAGVAQSPRYKIIEKRQSVAFWCNPISGHATLYWYQQILGQGPKLLIQFQNNGVVDDSQLPKDRFSAERLKGVDSTLKIQPAKLEDSAVYLCASSWAIAGNTEAFFGQGTRLTVV.

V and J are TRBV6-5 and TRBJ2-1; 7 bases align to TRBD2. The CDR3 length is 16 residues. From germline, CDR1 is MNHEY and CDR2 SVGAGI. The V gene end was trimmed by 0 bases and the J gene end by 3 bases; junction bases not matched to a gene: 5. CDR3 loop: CASSYSGGSYYNEQFF. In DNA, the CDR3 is TGTGCCAGCAGTTACTCGGGCGGGAGTTACTACAATGAGCAGTTCTTC.

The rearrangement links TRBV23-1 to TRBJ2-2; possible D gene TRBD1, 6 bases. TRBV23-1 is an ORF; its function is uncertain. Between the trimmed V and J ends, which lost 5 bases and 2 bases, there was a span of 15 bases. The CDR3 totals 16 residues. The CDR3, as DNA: TGCGCCAGCAGTTCGTGGGGGCCGCGAAACACCGGGGAGCTGTTTTTT. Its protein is CASSSWGPRNTGELFF.

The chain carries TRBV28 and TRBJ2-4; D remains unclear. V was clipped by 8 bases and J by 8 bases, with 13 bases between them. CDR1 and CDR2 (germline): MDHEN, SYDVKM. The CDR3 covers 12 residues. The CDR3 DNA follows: TGTGCCAGCCTCTCCGGTGGAGACATTCAGTACTTC. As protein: CASLSGGDIQYF.

The CDR3 reads CATTPGQGYGYTF. As DNA, the CDR3 is TGTGCCACCACCCCGGGACAAGGCTATGGCTACACCTTC. This sequence joins TRBV15 and TRBJ1-2; tentative D call: TRBD1 (6 bases). V shed 7 bases and J shed 4 bases, with 13 bases lying between them. This CDR3 region has 13 residues. The germline CDR1 and CDR2 sequences are LNHNV and YYDKDF (reference sequence).

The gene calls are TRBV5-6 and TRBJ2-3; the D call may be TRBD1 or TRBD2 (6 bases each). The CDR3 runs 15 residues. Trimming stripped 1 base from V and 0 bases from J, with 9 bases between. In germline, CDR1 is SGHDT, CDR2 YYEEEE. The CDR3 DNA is TGTGCCAGCAGCTTGATGGGGGGCAGCACAGATACGCAGTATTTT. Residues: CASSLMGGSTDTQYF.

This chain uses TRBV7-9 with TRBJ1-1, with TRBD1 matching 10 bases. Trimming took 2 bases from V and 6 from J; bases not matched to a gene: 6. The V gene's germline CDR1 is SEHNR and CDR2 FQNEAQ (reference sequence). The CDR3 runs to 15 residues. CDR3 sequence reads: CASSLIGGQGAEAFF. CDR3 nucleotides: TGTGCCAGCAGCTTAATTGGCGGACAGGGGGCTGAAGCTTTCTTT.

The CDR3 is CASSSDRTDEQYF. Here the CDR3 DNA reads TGTGCCAGCAGCTCGGACAGGACCGACGAGCAGTACTTC. The chain joins TRBV11-3 to TRBJ2-7; TRBD1 matches at 7 bases. CDR3 length: 13 residues. V lost 4 bases and J lost 5; bases outside the gene matches: 5. CDR1 is SGHNT and CDR2 is YENEEA in the germline V gene. Supplemented by reference TRBV11-3 and TRBJ2-7, the full variable domain reads EAGVVQSPRYKIIEKKQPVAFWCNPISGHNTLYWYLQNLGQGPELLIRYENEEAVDDSQLPKDRFSAERLKGVDSTLKIQPAELGDSAVYLCASSSDRTDEQYFGPGTRLTVT.

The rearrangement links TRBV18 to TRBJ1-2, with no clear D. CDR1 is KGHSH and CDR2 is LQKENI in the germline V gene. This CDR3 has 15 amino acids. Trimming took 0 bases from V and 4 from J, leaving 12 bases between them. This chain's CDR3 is CASSPPADRPYGYTF. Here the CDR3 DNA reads TGTGCCAGCTCACCACCCGCAGACCGACCCTATGGCTACACCTTC.

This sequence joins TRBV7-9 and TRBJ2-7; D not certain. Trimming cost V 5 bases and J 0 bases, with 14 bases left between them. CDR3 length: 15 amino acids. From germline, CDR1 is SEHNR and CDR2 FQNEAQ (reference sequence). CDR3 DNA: TGTGCCAGCAGCCGAATGGCGGATCTCTCCTACGAGCAGTACTTC. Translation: CASSRMADLSYEQYF.

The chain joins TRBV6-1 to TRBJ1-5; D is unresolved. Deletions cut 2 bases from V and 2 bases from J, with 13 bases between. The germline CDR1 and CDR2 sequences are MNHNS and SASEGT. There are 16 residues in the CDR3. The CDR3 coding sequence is TGTGCCAGCAGTGAACTATCACTGGTGGGCAATCAGCCCCAGCATTTT. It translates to CASSELSLVGNQPQHF.

The CDR3 DNA is TGTGCCAGCAGTCCTCCTCATAGCGGGAGGTCGGATGAGCAGTTCTTC. Its protein product is CASSPPHSGRSDEQFF. This sequence joins TRBV28 and TRBJ2-1, with 10 bases identical to TRBD2. The J segment lost 8 bases and the V segment lost 5 bases, leaving 12 bases of the junction unmatched. CDR3 length equals 16 residues. CDR1 is MDHEN, CDR2 SYDVKM, per germline.

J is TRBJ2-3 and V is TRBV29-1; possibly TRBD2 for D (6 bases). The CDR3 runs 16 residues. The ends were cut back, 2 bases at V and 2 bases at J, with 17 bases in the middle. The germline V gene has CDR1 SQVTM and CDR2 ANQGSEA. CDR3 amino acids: CSVECSTTSSTDTQYF. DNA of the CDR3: TGCAGCGTTGAATGTTCAACGACTAGTTCCACAGATACGCAGTATTTT.